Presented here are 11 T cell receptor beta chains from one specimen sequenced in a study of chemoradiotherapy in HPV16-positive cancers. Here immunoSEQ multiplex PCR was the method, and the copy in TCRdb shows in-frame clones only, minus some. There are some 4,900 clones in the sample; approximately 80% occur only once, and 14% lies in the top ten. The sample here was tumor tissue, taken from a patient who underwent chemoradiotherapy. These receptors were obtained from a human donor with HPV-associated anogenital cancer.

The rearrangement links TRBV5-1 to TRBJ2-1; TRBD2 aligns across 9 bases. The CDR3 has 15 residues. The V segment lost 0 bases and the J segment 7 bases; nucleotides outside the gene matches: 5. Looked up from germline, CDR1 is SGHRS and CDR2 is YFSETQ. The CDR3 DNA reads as TGCGCCAGCAGCTTGGTCGGCGGGGGGGAGAATGAGCAGTTCTTC. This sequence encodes CASSLVGGGENEQFF.

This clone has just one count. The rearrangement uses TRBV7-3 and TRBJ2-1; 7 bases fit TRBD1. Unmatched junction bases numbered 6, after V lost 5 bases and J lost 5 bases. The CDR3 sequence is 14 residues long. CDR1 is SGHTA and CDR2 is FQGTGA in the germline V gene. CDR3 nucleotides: TGTGCCAGCAGCCTGACAGGGACCGACAATGAGCAGTTCTTC. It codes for CASSLTGTDNEQFF. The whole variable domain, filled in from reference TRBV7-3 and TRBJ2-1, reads GAGVSQTPSNKVTEKGKYVELRCDPISGHTALYWYRQSLGQGPEFLIYFQGTGAADDSGLPNDRFFAVRPEGSVSTLKIQRTERGDSAVYLCASSLTGTDNEQFFGPGTRLTVL.

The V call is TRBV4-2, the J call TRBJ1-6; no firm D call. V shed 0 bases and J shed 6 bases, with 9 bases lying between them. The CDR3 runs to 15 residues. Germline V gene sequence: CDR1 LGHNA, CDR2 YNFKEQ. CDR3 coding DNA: TGTGCCAGCAGCCAAGATCCCCAAAGTAATTCACCCCTCCACTTT. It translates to CASSQDPQSNSPLHF.

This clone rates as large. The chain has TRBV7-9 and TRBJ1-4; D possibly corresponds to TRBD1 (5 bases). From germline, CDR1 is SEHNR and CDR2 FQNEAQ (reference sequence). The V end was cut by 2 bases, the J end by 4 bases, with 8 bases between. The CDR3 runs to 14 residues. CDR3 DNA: TGTGCCAGCAGCTTACAGGGATTTAATGAAAAACTGTTTTTT. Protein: CASSLQGFNEKLFF.

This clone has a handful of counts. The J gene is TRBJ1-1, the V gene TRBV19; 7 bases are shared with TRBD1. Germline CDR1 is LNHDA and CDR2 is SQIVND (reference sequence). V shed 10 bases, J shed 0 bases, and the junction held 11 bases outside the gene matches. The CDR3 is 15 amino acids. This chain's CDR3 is CATRTGGWMNTEAFF. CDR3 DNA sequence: TGTGCCACTAGGACAGGAGGTTGGATGAACACTGAAGCTTTCTTT. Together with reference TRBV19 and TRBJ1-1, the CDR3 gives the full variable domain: DGGITQSPKYLFRKEGQNVTLSCEQNLNHDAMYWYRQDPGQGLRLIYYSQIVNDFQKGDIAEGYSVSREKKESFPLTVTSAQKNPTAFYLCATRTGGWMNTEAFFGQGTRLTVV.

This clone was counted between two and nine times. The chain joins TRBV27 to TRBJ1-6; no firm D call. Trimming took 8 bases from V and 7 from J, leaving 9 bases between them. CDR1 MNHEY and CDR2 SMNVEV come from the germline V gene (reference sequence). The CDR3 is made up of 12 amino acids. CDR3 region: CASCSRNSPLHF. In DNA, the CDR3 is TGTGCCAGCTGTAGTCGGAATTCACCCCTCCACTTT.

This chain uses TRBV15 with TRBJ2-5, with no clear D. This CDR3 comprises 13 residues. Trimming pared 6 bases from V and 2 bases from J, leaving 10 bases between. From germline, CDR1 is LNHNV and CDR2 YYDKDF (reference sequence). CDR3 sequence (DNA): TGTGCCACCAGACAGAGAGAACAAGAGACCCAGTACTTC. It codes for CATRQREQETQYF.

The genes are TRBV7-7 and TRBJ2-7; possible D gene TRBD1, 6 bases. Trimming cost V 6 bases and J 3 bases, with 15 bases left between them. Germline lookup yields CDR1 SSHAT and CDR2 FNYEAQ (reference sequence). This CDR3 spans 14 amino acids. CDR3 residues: CASRYLTGDYEQYF. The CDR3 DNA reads TGTGCCAGCAGATACTTGACAGGTGACTACGAGCAGTACTTC.

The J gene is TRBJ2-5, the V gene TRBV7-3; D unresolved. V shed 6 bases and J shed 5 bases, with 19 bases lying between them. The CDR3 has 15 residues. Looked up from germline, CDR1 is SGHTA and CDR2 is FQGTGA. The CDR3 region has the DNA TGTGCCAGCAGTATCACCGGCCTAACGAAGGAGACCCAGTACTTC. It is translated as CASSITGLTKETQYF.

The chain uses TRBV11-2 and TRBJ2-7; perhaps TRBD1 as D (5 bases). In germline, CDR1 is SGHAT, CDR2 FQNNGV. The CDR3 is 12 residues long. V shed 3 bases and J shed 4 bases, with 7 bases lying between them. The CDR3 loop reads CASSLTDYEQYF. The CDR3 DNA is TGTGCCAGCAGCTTGACAGATTACGAGCAGTACTTC.

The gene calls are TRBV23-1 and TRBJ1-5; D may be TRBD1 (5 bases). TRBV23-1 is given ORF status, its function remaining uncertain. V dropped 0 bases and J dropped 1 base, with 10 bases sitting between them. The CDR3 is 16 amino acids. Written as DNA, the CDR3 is TGCGCCAGCAGTCAATCTGGGGAGGGGAGCAATCAGCCCCAGCATTTT. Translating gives CASSQSGEGSNQPQHF.